The 7 T cell receptor beta chains in this list originate from one sample, sequenced in a study of CXCR3-negative and CXCR3-positive naive CD8 T cells (dated by TCRdb to about 2019). The instrument was a NextSeq 550. The Human TCR Profiling Kit (MiLaboratory) was used to make UMI-labeled 5' RACE TRB cDNA libraries. One entry per CDR3 protein sequence results from the TCRdb reprocessing of the reads, with DNA left out. The sample's own table lists about 130,000 distinct CDR3 sequences. The ten largest make up approximately 0.3% of the sample. The specimen was naive CXCR3- CD8+ T cells from blood. Read against the paper, the sample's cell subset or site label means: CD45RO-CCR7+CD27+CD95- naive CD8+ T cells lacking CXCR3 (TNR3-). The receptors shown here come from a human donor in good health. Some clones in this sample may be carry-over from other donors' samples.

The chain has TRBV29-1 and TRBJ1-1; checking the TCRdb D call of TRBD1 is not possible without DNA. CDR3 size: 13 residues. Germline CDR1 is SQVTM and CDR2 is ANQGSEA. This chain's CDR3 is CSVSLAGGAEAFF.

The genes are TRBV5-1 and TRBJ2-7; TCRdb picks TRBD2, but there is no DNA to check that call. In germline, CDR1 is SGHRS, CDR2 YFSETQ. The CDR3 is 17 amino acids. The CDR3 is CASSLGTSGRGQDEQYF.

The V call is TRBV7-6, the J call TRBJ2-5. The germline CDR1 and CDR2 sequences are SGHVS and FNYEAQ. CDR3 length equals 13 residues. The CDR3 loop is CASSLLYQETQYF.

CDR3: CASSLAASPAGELFF. The chain links TRBV5-1 to TRBJ2-2; TCRdb proposes TRBD2, but this gene call is untestable without DNA. Looked up from germline, CDR1 is SGHRS and CDR2 is YFSETQ. The CDR3 is 15 residues long.

V and J are TRBV20-1 and TRBJ2-1. Germline values: CDR1 DFQATT, CDR2 SNEGSKA (reference sequence). The CDR3 is 15 residues long. The CDR3 loop reads CSADSLAETYNEQFF.

The chain links TRBV5-1 to TRBJ2-7; TCRdb designates TRBD1, a call that cannot be tested without DNA. CDR1 SGHRS and CDR2 YFSETQ come from the germline V gene. The CDR3 runs to 16 residues. The CDR3 region is CASSEYRDRGFYEQYF.

V is TRBV7-8 and J is TRBJ2-7. Germline V gene data show CDR1 as SGHVS and CDR2 as FQNEAQ. The length of the CDR3 is 13 residues. This CDR3 reads CASSLDWGNEQYF.